This TCR beta chain was documented in a study of blood T cell repertoires in COVID-19. On the study more broadly: From the United States, Italy and Spain came samples of acute and convalescent COVID-19. The cDNA or gDNA used as material had been derived from T cells, B-cell-depleted T cells, or PBMCs.

Original analysis: Scientists estimated how many nucleated cells there were by amplifying reference gene primers. Assay used: immunoSEQ multiplex PCR; TCRdb lists only in-frame clones, some missing. The V and J calls and clone size come from that table; D and trimming were worked out from the DNA. Of nearly 90,000 clones listed, 80% to 90% are singletons. Trimming stripped 3 bases from V and 5 bases from J, with 16 bases between. This CDR3 spans 15 amino acids. Germline V gene lookup returns CDR1 LNHDA and CDR2 SQIVND (reference sequence). The chain is built from TRBV19 and TRBJ1-1, with D possibly being TRBD1 (6 bases). Input material: peripheral blood. The receptor was isolated from a man aged 80 or over with acute or convalescent COVID-19. Here the CDR3 reads CASSMLGAVKTEAFF. The CDR3 region has the DNA TGTGCCAGTAGTATGCTGGGGGCCGTAAAGACTGAAGCTTTCTTT.